Presented here are 27 T cell receptor beta chains from one specimen sequenced in a study of blood T cell repertoires in COVID-19. Libraries were prepared by immunoSEQ multiplex PCR; TCRdb keeps only in-frame clonotypes and omits some of them. The sample lists approximately 120,000 clones; around four fifths were seen once. The material sequenced was peripheral blood. The origin of the receptors is a man aged 55 to 70 with acute or convalescent COVID-19.

This clone was observed a few times. The V gene is TRBV5-6, the J gene TRBJ2-1; 8 bases line up with TRBD1. The ends lost 0 bases at V and 6 bases at J; junction bases unmatched: 14. CDR3 size: 18 residues. Germline CDR1 and CDR2: SGHDT and YYEEEE. The CDR3 spells CASSLVGRGHSVGNEQFF. CDR3 nucleotides: TGTGCCAGCAGCTTGGTTGGCAGGGGGCATTCTGTCGGCAATGAGCAGTTCTTC.

V is TRBV11-2 and J is TRBJ2-5; TRBD2 is a possible D gene (6 bases). This CDR3 region has 13 residues. V lost 3 bases and J 2 bases, leaving 7 bases between the germline ends. CDR1 and CDR2 from the germline V gene are SGHAT and FQNNGV. CDR3 coding DNA: TGTGCCAGCAGCTTTAGCGGTCAAGAGACCCAGTACTTC. This encodes CASSFSGQETQYF.

The rearrangement links TRBV29-1 to TRBJ1-2, with D possibly being TRBD1 (6 bases). V lost 5 bases and J 0 bases, leaving 10 bases between the germline ends. This CDR3 has 13 amino acids. Germline V gene data show CDR1 as SQVTM and CDR2 as ANQGSEA. The CDR3 nucleotides read TGCAGCGTTAAAGGACAGCCTAACTATGGCTACACCTTC. Translating it yields CSVKGQPNYGYTF.

This clone was counted between two and nine times. CDR3 sequence reads: CASGIGRVPLLGEQFF. The CDR3 coding sequence is TGTGCTAGTGGTATTGGCCGGGTCCCCCTTCTGGGTGAGCAGTTCTTC. The V call is TRBV12-5, the J call TRBJ2-1; D remains ambiguous. Germline CDR1 reads LGHNT; CDR2 reads FRNRAP. V was cut by 5 bases and J by 9 bases, with 23 bases left in between. The CDR3 has 16 amino acids.

Only one count was recorded for this clone. CDR3 DNA sequence: TGTGCCAGCGAGCCTGCGGGGAGAGACACCGGGGAGCTGTTTTTT. Translation gives CASEPAGRDTGELFF. The chain joins TRBV7-9 to TRBJ2-2; TRBD2 might be the D (6 bases). Germline values: CDR1 SEHNR, CDR2 FQNEAQ (reference sequence). The CDR3 has 15 residues. V was clipped by 8 bases and J by 3 bases, with 16 bases between them.

V and J are TRBV5-1 and TRBJ1-6; D is undetermined. Trimming removed 6 bases from V and 0 bases from J, with 7 bases in between. The CDR3 is 14 residues long. Germline values: CDR1 SGHRS, CDR2 YFSETQ. CDR3 in amino acids: CASTEGSYNSPLHF. The CDR3 region has the DNA TGCGCCAGCACAGAGGGCTCCTATAATTCACCCCTCCACTTT.

This sequence joins TRBV27 and TRBJ2-7; D possibly corresponds to TRBD1 (6 bases). The length of the CDR3 is 16 residues. Germline CDR1 is MNHEY and CDR2 is SMNVEV (reference sequence). With 2 bases removed from V and 7 bases from J, the gap between germline ends came to 21 bases. This CDR3 is CASSLRPQGHLGEQYF. DNA of the CDR3: TGTGCCAGCAGTTTACGACCTCAGGGGCACCTAGGGGAGCAGTACTTC.

This clone was seen only a few times. The chain carries TRBV5-5 and TRBJ2-2, with 8 bases fitting TRBD2. Germline V lookup: CDR1 SGHKS, CDR2 YYEKEE (reference sequence). The CDR3 runs 14 residues. V shed 4 bases, J shed 7 bases, and the junction held 6 bases outside the gene matches. In nucleotides, the CDR3 is TGTGCCAGCAGCATCACTAGCGGTGTCGGGGAGCTGTTTTTT. Protein: CASSITSGVGELFF.

The chain uses TRBV5-1 and TRBJ2-1, with 9 bases that match TRBD2. Germline values: CDR1 SGHRS, CDR2 YFSETQ. Trimming removed 2 bases from V and 5 bases from J; junction bases left unmatched: 14. This CDR3 is built from 18 residues. The CDR3 spells CASSLQGAGGLANNEQFF. Here the CDR3 DNA reads TGCGCCAGCAGCTTACAGGGAGCGGGGGGCCTCGCCAACAATGAGCAGTTCTTC.

This clone was recorded only once. This chain links TRBV5-1 with TRBJ2-1; TRBD2 matches 15 bases. Germline V gene lookup returns CDR1 SGHRS and CDR2 YFSETQ. Trimming took 4 bases from V and 14 from J; bases not matched to a gene: 10. The length of the CDR3 is 15 residues. The CDR3 spells CASSAGTSGGSIKFF. The CDR3 DNA is TGCGCCAGCAGCGCCGGGACTAGCGGGGGGTCTATAAAGTTCTTC.

The chain couples TRBV6-6 to TRBJ2-3; 7 positions match TRBD1. Germline V gene lookup returns CDR1 MNHNY and CDR2 SVGAGI (reference sequence). V shed 4 bases and J 3 bases; nucleotides not matched to a gene: 4. There are 14 residues in the CDR3. The CDR3 sequence is CASSSTGWTDTQYF. CDR3 DNA: TGTGCCAGCAGTTCGACAGGGTGGACAGATACGCAGTATTTT.

The V and J genes are TRBV6-5 and TRBJ1-2, with D uncertain. The V and J ends lost 2 bases and 6 bases respectively, with 10 bases between them. CDR3 length: 13 residues. The germline V gene encodes CDR1 MNHEY and CDR2 SVGAGI. CDR3 DNA: TGTGCCAGCAGTTACCGGGGTGGAGATGGCTACACCTTC. Translated: CASSYRGGDGYTF.

The chain employs TRBV4-1 and TRBJ2-7; tentative D call: TRBD1 (5 bases). This CDR3 has 16 amino acids. V was clipped by 1 base and J by 3 bases, with 16 bases between them. CDR1 MGHRA and CDR2 YSYEKL come from the germline V gene. The CDR3 bases are TGCGCCAGCAGCCAAGCAACAGGTTATTCTCTCTACGAGCAGTACTTC. Protein sequence: CASSQATGYSLYEQYF.

This chain uses TRBV19 with TRBJ1-4; no clear D gene. The germline V and J ends were trimmed by 3 bases and 8 bases, with 13 bases remaining between them. This CDR3 has 14 amino acids. The germline V gene encodes CDR1 LNHDA and CDR2 SQIVND (reference sequence). Here the CDR3 reads CASSIPGSIEKLFF. In DNA, the CDR3 is TGTGCCAGTAGTATTCCGGGATCCATCGAAAAACTGTTTTTT.

On this clone itself: Additional DNA sequences in this sample encode the identical CDR3. V is TRBV2 and J is TRBJ1-2; TRBD1 is a possible D gene (5 bases). Trimming cost V 5 bases and J 4 bases, with 8 bases left between them. This CDR3 region has 12 residues. Germline V gives CDR1 SNHLY, CDR2 FYNNEI. The CDR3 sequence: CASSRGGYGYTF. DNA for the CDR3: TGTGCCAGCAGTCGGGGGGGCTATGGCTACACCTTC.

The chain has TRBV4-1 and TRBJ2-7; 13 nucleotides line up with TRBD2. CDR3 length: 17 amino acids. V dropped 1 base and J dropped 5; count of bases not matched to a gene: 8. The V gene's germline CDR1 is MGHRA and CDR2 YSYEKL. CDR3 sequence: CASSQGIGLAGVNEQYF. Written as DNA, the CDR3 is TGCGCCAGCAGCCAAGGGATCGGACTAGCGGGAGTCAACGAGCAGTACTTC.

This chain joins TRBV5-1 and TRBJ2-7, with 12 bases matching TRBD2. With 4 bases clipped from V and 3 bases from J, the junction kept 14 bases outside the gene matches. The CDR3 runs 18 residues. CDR1 is SGHRS, CDR2 YFSETQ, per germline. The CDR3 DNA reads TGCGCCAGCAGCGCTGGACTAGCGGGAATACCCGGCGGCTACGAGCAGTACTTC. This encodes CASSAGLAGIPGGYEQYF.

V is TRBV7-2 and J is TRBJ2-1; 7 nucleotides match TRBD2. Germline CDR1 reads SGHTA; CDR2 reads FQGNSA. The CDR3 length is 16 residues. V shed 6 bases and J 0 bases; nucleotides not matched to a gene: 8. CDR3 in DNA: TGTGCCAGCAGGACATGGCGGGGGAGCTCCTACAATGAGCAGTTCTTC. Translation gives CASRTWRGSSYNEQFF.

This clone was seen only a few times. The chain has TRBV7-6 and TRBJ2-7, with 8 bases aligning to TRBD1. The CDR3 consists of 13 residues. Trimming at V came to 4 bases and at J to 6 bases, leaving 5 bases not matched to a gene. Germline lookup yields CDR1 SGHVS and CDR2 FNYEAQ. The CDR3 here is CASSSTQGVEQYF. The CDR3 nucleotides are TGTGCCAGCAGCTCCACACAGGGGGTCGAGCAGTACTTC.

The genes are TRBV30 and TRBJ1-1; 7 positions agree with TRBD1. Germline V lookup: CDR1 GTSNPN, CDR2 SVGIG (reference sequence). Trimming cost V 1 base and J 4 bases; bases outside gene matches: 3. CDR3 length equals 13 residues. DNA for the CDR3: TGTGCCTGGAGTGGCAGGGGGAGCACTGAAGCTTTCTTT. Protein: CAWSGRGSTEAFF.

The CDR3 DNA follows: TGTGCCAGCAGCCGTACGAAGGATAGCGGGAGTAAGCAGTTCTTC. Translated, it gives CASSRTKDSGSKQFF. The chain uses TRBV7-9 and TRBJ2-1, with 9 positions matching TRBD2. The V gene end was trimmed by 5 bases and the J gene end by 11 bases; junction bases not matched to a gene: 13. This CDR3 spans 15 amino acids. Germline CDR1 is SEHNR and CDR2 is FQNEAQ (reference sequence).

This clone appeared a few times. The chain carries TRBV11-3 and TRBJ1-6; 8 bases agree with TRBD1. J gave up 6 bases and V 1 base, and 2 bases lay outside the gene matches. There are 15 residues in the CDR3. Per the germline V gene, CDR1 is SGHNT and CDR2 is YENEEA. The CDR3 DNA is TGTGCCAGCAGCTTAGGGGGACAGGTTAATTCACCCCTCCACTTT. Amino acid sequence: CASSLGGQVNSPLHF. The full variable domain, its missing parts supplied by reference TRBV11-3 and TRBJ1-6, is EAGVVQSPRYKIIEKKQPVAFWCNPISGHNTLYWYLQNLGQGPELLIRYENEEAVDDSQLPKDRFSAERLKGVDSTLKIQPAELGDSAVYLCASSLGGQVNSPLHFGNGTRLTVT.

V usage is TRBV4-1 and J usage is TRBJ1-1, with 7 bases that match TRBD1. CDR1 is MGHRA, CDR2 YSYEKL, per germline. There are 14 residues in the CDR3. V gave up 3 bases and J gave up 4 bases; unmatched junction bases: 5. The CDR3 loop is CASSQGDSRTEAFF. CDR3 in DNA: TGCGCCAGCAGCCAGGGGGACAGCCGCACTGAAGCTTTCTTT.

In this sample, this clone turned up once. J is TRBJ2-3 and V is TRBV10-3; 10 nucleotides line up with TRBD1. The CDR3 runs to 16 residues. J gave up 7 bases and V 3 bases, and 10 bases lay outside the gene matches. Germline values: CDR1 ENHRY, CDR2 SYGVKD. CDR3 DNA sequence: TGTGCCATCAGTGAAAGACAGGGGGCGATTATGAATACGCAGTATTTT. It encodes CAISERQGAIMNTQYF.

The rearrangement joins TRBV4-1 to TRBJ2-4, with D unresolved. Trimming left V 0 bases short and J 2 bases short, with 11 bases between. The CDR3 is made up of 16 amino acids. The V gene's germline CDR1 is MGHRA and CDR2 YSYEKL. CDR3 protein: CASSQETQETKNIQYF. Written as DNA, the CDR3 is TGCGCCAGCAGCCAAGAAACCCAGGAAACCAAAAACATTCAGTACTTC.

This chain connects TRBV3-1 (or the pseudogene TRBV3-2) to TRBJ2-3, with unresolved D. The CDR3 extends over 13 amino acids. Germline CDR1 is LGHDT and CDR2 is YNNKEL (reference sequence). V lost 1 base to trimming and J lost 8 bases, with 10 bases between them. In DNA, the CDR3 is TGTGCCAGCAGCCAAGCTCCGATCGGTACGCAGTATTTT. It encodes CASSQAPIGTQYF.

The rearrangement joins TRBV6-5 to TRBJ2-7; 7 bases agree with TRBD2. Germline-derived CDR1 and CDR2 are MNHEY and SVGAGI. With 4 bases clipped from V and 6 bases from J, the junction kept 9 bases outside the gene matches. This CDR3 has 14 amino acids. In DNA, the CDR3 is TGTGCCAGCAGTTTCGCTAGACTAGCTCCCGAGCAGTACTTC. Translation gives CASSFARLAPEQYF.